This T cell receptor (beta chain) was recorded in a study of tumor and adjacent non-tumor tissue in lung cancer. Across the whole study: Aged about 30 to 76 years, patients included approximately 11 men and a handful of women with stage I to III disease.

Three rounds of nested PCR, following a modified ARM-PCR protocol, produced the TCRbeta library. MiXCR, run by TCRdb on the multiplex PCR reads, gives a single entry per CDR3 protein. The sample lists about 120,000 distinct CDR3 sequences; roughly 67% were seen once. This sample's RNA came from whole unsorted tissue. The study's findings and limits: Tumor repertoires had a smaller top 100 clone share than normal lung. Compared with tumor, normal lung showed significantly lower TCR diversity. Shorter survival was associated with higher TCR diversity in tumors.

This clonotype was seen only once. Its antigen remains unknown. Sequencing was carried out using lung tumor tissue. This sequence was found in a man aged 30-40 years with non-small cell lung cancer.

The CDR3, as DNA: TGTGCCAGCAGGGACAGAAACACTGAAGCTTTCTTT. Residues: CASRDRNTEAFF. The rearrangement joins TRBV6-5 to TRBJ1-1; a possible D gene is TRBD1 (6 bases). The CDR3 consists of 12 residues. Trimming removed 6 bases at V and 2 bases at J, with 7 bases between. CDR1 and CDR2 (germline): MNHEY, SVGAGI.